This passage covers 23 T cell receptor beta chains from one sample sequenced in a study of cytomegalovirus exposure and HLA in healthy donors. 60 Vbeta and 13 Jbeta primers were used in PCR. Profiled with immunoSEQ multiplex PCR; TCRdb holds only in-frame clones, not every one. Counted here are approximately 180,000 clones, over 65% occurring once; the ten biggest clones make up about 1.5%. The sequencing sample was made of PBMCs. The receptors here all came from a woman aged 30 to 39 in good health and CMV-seropositive.

CDR3 sequence (DNA): TGCGCCAGCAGCTTGGCGGACAGGGGTTTATACAATGAGCAGTTCTTC. Translation: CASSLADRGLYNEQFF. The V and J genes are TRBV5-1 and TRBJ2-1, with 9 bases that match TRBD1. J lost 4 bases, V lost 0 bases, and 5 bases had no gene match. CDR1 and CDR2 from the germline V gene are SGHRS and YFSETQ. The length of the CDR3 is 16 residues.

The rearrangement uses TRBV11-3 and TRBJ2-7; TRBD1 matches at 7 bases. This CDR3 contains 13 residues. CDR1 and CDR2 (germline): SGHNT, YENEEA. Losses at the gene ends were 5 bases for V and 5 bases for J; bases not matched to a gene: 6. The CDR3 DNA sequence: TGTGCCAGCAGCAAAGGGACAGCCGACGAGCAGTACTTC. It translates to CASSKGTADEQYF.

The chain couples TRBV5-1 to TRBJ1-1, with D unclear. V lost 0 bases and J 0 bases, leaving 12 bases between the germline ends. The CDR3 is made up of 16 amino acids. The V gene's germline CDR1 is SGHRS and CDR2 YFSETQ. For the CDR3, the DNA is TGCGCCAGCAGCTTGGATTCTGCAGGAATGAACACTGAAGCTTTCTTT. It specifies CASSLDSAGMNTEAFF.

The chain joins TRBV10-3 to TRBJ2-5; tentatively, D is TRBD2 (6 bases). The CDR3 sequence is 15 residues long. Germline V CDR1 and CDR2: ENHRY, SYGVKD. V was shortened by 6 bases and J by 2 bases, with 16 bases between the two germline ends. This chain's CDR3 is CAIRRTPGEQETQYF. The CDR3 DNA follows: TGTGCCATCAGGAGGACACCGGGGGAGCAAGAGACCCAGTACTTC.

The rearrangement joins TRBV7-2 to TRBJ2-2; 13 bases agree with TRBD2. CDR1 is SGHTA, CDR2 FQGNSA, per germline. The CDR3 is made up of 16 amino acids. Trimming removed 5 bases from V and 4 bases from J; junction bases left unmatched: 4. The CDR3 nucleotides read TGTGCCAGCAGCCGTTGGACTAGCGGGAGCACCGGGGAGCTGTTTTTT. Its protein is CASSRWTSGSTGELFF. The whole variable domain, remainder taken from reference TRBV7-2 and TRBJ2-2, is GAGVSQSPSNKVTEKGKDVELRCDPISGHTALYWYRQSLGQGLEFLIYFQGNSAPDKSGLPSDRFSAERTGGSVSTLTIQRTQQEDSAVYLCASSRWTSGSTGELFFGEGSRLTVL.

The rearrangement joins TRBV6-4 to TRBJ2-7, with 7 bases fitting TRBD2. V trimming: 4 bases; J trimming: 0 bases; junction bases outside the gene matches: 9. Per germline, CDR1 MRHNA and CDR2 SNTAGT. This CDR3 contains 16 residues. The chain's CDR3 is CASSALGGTRSYEQYF. CDR3 nucleotide sequence: TGTGCCAGCAGTGCACTCGGGGGGACTCGCTCCTACGAGCAGTACTTC.

The chain uses TRBV4-3 and TRBJ2-2; the match to TRBD1 covers 8 bases. Trimming cost V 4 bases and J 6 bases; bases outside gene matches: 7. This CDR3 has 15 amino acids. Germline V gene data show CDR1 as LGHNA and CDR2 as YSLEER. CDR3 sequence (DNA): TGCGCCAGCAGCCGTGGACAGGGATGGGCCGGGGAGCTGTTTTTT. Its translation is CASSRGQGWAGELFF.

The chain recombines TRBV7-8 with TRBJ2-6; perhaps TRBD1 as D (5 bases). Between the trimmed V and J ends, which lost 5 bases and 0 bases, there was a span of 17 bases. CDR1 is SGHVS and CDR2 is FQNEAQ in the germline V gene. This CDR3 is built from 18 residues. The DNA of the CDR3 is TGTGCCAGCAGCCCCCCGCAGGGCACCACCTCTGGGGCCAACGTCCTGACTTTC. It translates to CASSPPQGTTSGANVLTF.

This clone was seen a handful of times. The chain is built from TRBV7-9 and TRBJ1-4, with D uncertain. V gave up 0 bases and J gave up 7 bases, with 9 bases separating them. CDR1 is SEHNR, CDR2 FQNEAQ, per germline (reference sequence). The CDR3 length is 14 residues. The CDR3 loop is CASSLAAGFEKLFF. CDR3 in DNA: TGTGCCAGCAGCTTAGCCGCGGGTTTTGAAAAACTGTTTTTT.

This chain links TRBV11-2 with TRBJ2-3, with 8 bases fitting TRBD2. Germline CDR1 is SGHAT and CDR2 is FQNNGV. CDR3 length: 15 amino acids. V dropped 5 bases and J dropped 2; count of bases not matched to a gene: 6. In DNA, the CDR3 is TGTGCCAGCAGCCCCACTAGCGGATTCACAGATACGCAGTATTTT. Protein sequence: CASSPTSGFTDTQYF.

V and J are TRBV5-1 and TRBJ2-3; the D gene is possibly TRBD2 (5 bases). Trimming took 6 bases from V and 1 from J, leaving 15 bases between them. The CDR3 sequence is 15 residues long. CDR1 and CDR2 from the germline V gene are SGHRS and YFSETQ. CDR3 sequence (DNA): TGCGCCAGCATCCGGGGTGGTGAGGGCACAGATACGCAGTATTTT. Translation gives CASIRGGEGTDTQYF.

This clone came up once. The chain employs TRBV10-3 and TRBJ2-1; 13 bases match TRBD2. The V and J ends lost 6 bases and 5 bases, in that order; junction bases with no gene match: 1. The length of the CDR3 is 14 residues. The germline CDR1 and CDR2 sequences are ENHRY and SYGVKD. CDR3 region: CAIRGTSGNNEQFF. The CDR3 DNA reads as TGTGCCATCAGGGGGACTAGCGGGAACAATGAGCAGTTCTTC.

J is TRBJ1-1 and V is TRBV5-1; 10 bases fit TRBD1. The CDR3 has 19 residues. V shed 0 bases, J shed 10 bases, and the junction held 21 bases outside the gene matches. Per germline, CDR1 SGHRS and CDR2 YFSETQ. This CDR3 is CASSLAGVGTGARSASAFF. CDR3 nucleotide sequence: TGCGCCAGCAGCTTGGCGGGGGTTGGGACAGGGGCCAGATCTGCCTCAGCTTTCTTT.

The chain couples TRBV6-6 to TRBJ2-5, with a tentative D call TRBD1 (6 bases). Trimming removed 0 bases at V and 4 bases at J, with 9 bases between. CDR1 is MNHNY, CDR2 SVGAGI, per germline (reference sequence). The CDR3 consists of 14 residues. Here the CDR3 DNA reads TGTGCCAGCAGTTACTCGTCCAGGGGAGAGACCCAGTACTTC. It is translated as CASSYSSRGETQYF.

The chain uses TRBV7-2 and TRBJ2-7; D is perhaps TRBD1 (5 bases). The CDR3 has 14 amino acids. Germline V gene lookup returns CDR1 SGHTA and CDR2 FQGNSA. With 1 base removed from V and 4 bases from J, the gap between germline ends came to 11 bases. The CDR3 region is CASSLGSSGYEQYF. The CDR3 region has the DNA TGTGCCAGCAGCTTAGGGAGTTCAGGGTACGAGCAGTACTTC.

J is TRBJ2-2 and V is TRBV2, with D possibly matching TRBD1 (5 bases). Germline V gene lookup returns CDR1 SNHLY and CDR2 FYNNEI. With 1 base removed from V and 7 bases from J, the gap between germline ends came to 16 bases. This CDR3 is 16 amino acids long. CDR3 nucleotide sequence: TGTGCCAGCAGTGAAGTGGTGTGGGGCGAAGACGGGGAGCTGTTTTTT. Its protein is CASSEVVWGEDGELFF.

The chain recombines TRBV5-1 with TRBJ2-3, with D possibly being TRBD2 (5 bases). The CDR3 extends over 17 amino acids. The V end was cut by 0 bases, the J end by 0 bases, with 14 bases between. The V gene's germline CDR1 is SGHRS and CDR2 YFSETQ. Here the CDR3 reads CASSLALAVFSTDTQYF. The CDR3 DNA reads as TGCGCCAGCAGCTTGGCCCTAGCAGTATTTAGCACAGATACGCAGTATTTT.

This clone was seen more than once but under ten times. The V gene is TRBV4-1, the J gene TRBJ2-7; 9 bases match TRBD2. The CDR3 loop spans 13 amino acids. Germline V gene lookup returns CDR1 MGHRA and CDR2 YSYEKL. V shed 1 base and J 11 bases; nucleotides not matched to a gene: 6. CDR3 protein: CASSQVIAGVEYF. The DNA of the CDR3 is TGCGCCAGCAGCCAAGTCATAGCGGGGGTGGAGTACTTC.

This clone was observed a single time. This rearrangement joins TRBV5-5 to TRBJ1-4; 8 bases align to TRBD1. CDR3 length equals 15 residues. The V and J ends lost 5 bases and 10 bases, in that order; junction bases with no gene match: 13. Germline V lookup: CDR1 SGHKS, CDR2 YYEKEE (reference sequence). The CDR3 protein is CASSSETGVFAKLFF. The CDR3 DNA reads as TGTGCCAGCAGTTCCGAGACAGGGGTTTTCGCAAAACTGTTTTTT.

J is TRBJ2-1 and V is TRBV4-3; TRBD1 aligns across 8 bases. CDR1 and CDR2 from the germline V gene are LGHNA and YSLEER. J lost 5 bases, V lost 4 bases, and 10 bases had no gene match. This CDR3 spans 16 amino acids. CDR3 DNA: TGCGCCAGCAGCCCTGGACAGGGTGGTGTCAACAATGAGCAGTTCTTC. Amino acid sequence: CASSPGQGGVNNEQFF.

V is TRBV5-1 and J is TRBJ1-3; D unresolved. CDR3 length equals 16 residues. From germline, CDR1 is SGHRS and CDR2 YFSETQ. The ends were cut back, 0 bases at V and 1 base at J, with 11 bases in the middle. This chain's CDR3 is CASSLDAALSGNTIYF. In nucleotides, the CDR3 is TGCGCCAGCAGCTTGGACGCGGCTCTGTCTGGAAACACCATATATTTT.

The CDR3 region is CASRPAGRANYGYTF. Here the CDR3 DNA reads TGTGCCAGTAGGCCAGCGGGTAGGGCTAACTATGGCTACACCTTC. The chain has TRBV19 and TRBJ1-2; D gene unclear. Trimming cost V 6 bases and J 0 bases, with 14 bases left between them. The germline gives CDR1 LNHDA, CDR2 SQIVND (reference sequence). This CDR3 has 15 amino acids.

The chain uses TRBV5-1 and TRBJ2-1; tentative D call: TRBD1 (5 bases). Germline V gene sequence: CDR1 SGHRS, CDR2 YFSETQ. V was shortened by 0 bases and J by 1 base, with 8 bases between the two germline ends. The CDR3 runs 15 residues. CDR3 residues: CASSLAGPSYNEQFF. CDR3 DNA: TGCGCCAGCAGCTTGGCAGGGCCATCCTACAATGAGCAGTTCTTC.